This TCR beta chain was identified in a study of breast tumors, draining lymph nodes, adjacent tissues. V was cut by 1 base and J by 2 bases, with 6 bases left in between. Germline values: CDR1 SGHDN, CDR2 FVKESK. This CDR3 is built from 14 residues. In TCRdb, the multiplex PCR reads were re-called with MiXCR into one record per CDR3 protein. The sample lists about 270,000 distinct CDR3 sequences; 30% were seen once. Samples came from axillary lymph nodes draining the breast cancer. This clonotype was counted ten times or more. Sequencing used axillary lymph node tissue. This chain connects TRBV14 to TRBJ1-5, with D possibly TRBD1 on 5 matching bases. The source is a female donor with breast cancer. Some clones in this sample may be carry-over from other donors' samples. DNA of the CDR3: TGTGCCAGCAGCCAAGGCAGGGGCAATCAGCCCCAGCATTTT. It specifies CASSQGRGNQPQHF. The full variable domain, in which reference TRBV14 and TRBJ1-5 provide the parts outside the CDR3, is EAGVTQFPSHSVIEKGQTVTLRCDPISGHDNLYWYRRVMGKEIKFLLHFVKESKQDESGMPNNRFLAERTGGTYSTLKVQPAELEDSGVYFCASSQGRGNQPQHFGDGTRLSIL.